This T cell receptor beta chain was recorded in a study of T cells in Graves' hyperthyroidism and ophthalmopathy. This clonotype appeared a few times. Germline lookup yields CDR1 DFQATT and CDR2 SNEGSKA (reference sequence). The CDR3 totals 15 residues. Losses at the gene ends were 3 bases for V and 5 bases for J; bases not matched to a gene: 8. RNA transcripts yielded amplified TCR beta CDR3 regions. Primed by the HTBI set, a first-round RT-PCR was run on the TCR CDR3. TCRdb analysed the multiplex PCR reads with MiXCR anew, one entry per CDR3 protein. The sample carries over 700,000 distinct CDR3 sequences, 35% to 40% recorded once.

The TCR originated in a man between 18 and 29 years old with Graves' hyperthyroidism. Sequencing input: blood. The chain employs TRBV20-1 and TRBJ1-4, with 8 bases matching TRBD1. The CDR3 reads CSASNRGDENEKLFF. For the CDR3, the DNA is TGCAGTGCTAGTAACAGGGGGGATGAGAATGAAAAACTGTTTTTT.